Sequencing of this T cell receptor beta chain was carried out in a study of blood T cells in healthy people across ages (dated by TCRdb to 2015 to 2017). A note on the overall study: Template switching captured roughly one uniquely barcoded TCR beta cDNA molecule per two T cells in model experiments. To avoid experimental bias, donors of different ages were randomly spread across the sequencing lanes. Four age groups were formed from the donors: young (average 16 years), middle-aged (around 37), aged (62) and long-lived (more than 75). For two donors (one aged 18 to 30 and one aged 80 or older), the study analyzed two additional independent replicas of 1 million unique cDNA reads from the same blood draw. To track age-related changes in TCR beta repertoire diversity, the study relied on deep sequencing normalized with unique cDNA molecular identifiers.

The germline V gene specifies KGHDR as CDR1 and SFDVKD as CDR2. V lost 9 bases and J lost 4 bases, and the count of bases not matched to a germline gene is 9. There are 14 amino acids in the CDR3, from cysteine to phenylalanine inclusive. Only the CDR3 portion is preserved as DNA: 42 bases, with reading frame beginning at the first base. About this clonotype itself: Its antigen remains undetermined. No base quality values were provided; no much bigger clone lies one nucleotide off.

Donors were a few dozen systemically healthy Caucasian individuals from Russia aged 6 to 90 years. Each donor gave about 9.2 milliliters of peripheral blood, drawn into EDTA-treated Vacutainer tubes. Ficoll-Paque density-gradient centrifugation was used to isolate PBMCs, with at least 6.5 million per sample. Trizol reagent was used to extract total RNA from PBMCs, with at least 5.5 micrograms per sample. For every donor, flow cytometry on a PBMC aliquot measured the percentage of naive CD45RAhigh/CD27high T cells. Summary of the overall study and its limitations: Bulk unsorted PBMC profiling prevented conclusive comparison of naive and antigen-experienced compartments. Because donor CMV infection status was unknown, age-related changes in expanded clonotypes were potentially confounded. Observed TCR beta diversity correlated strongly with the percentage of naive T cells measured by flow cytometry. Compared with the aged group, the long-lived group had more naive CD4+ T cells, fewer expanded clones and increased TCR diversity, a pattern suggesting age selection. Estimates of total diversity based on one million sequenced T cells were considered lower bounds and underestimates. As age increased, observed TCR beta diversity per million T cells dropped in a roughly linear way, and a significant reduction was already evident by age about 36.

The library was generated by 5' RACE. Instrument on record: Illumina HiSeq 2500. The second PCR ran for roughly 6 to 11 cycles and used a J-beta primer mix along with a sample-barcoded 5' primer. A template-switch 5' adaptor carrying 12 random nucleotides introduced a unique molecular identifier onto each TCR beta cDNA molecule. Each sample yielded at least 2.5 million CDR3-containing paired-end reads. All of the RNA was converted into first-strand cDNA using the Mint cDNA synthesis kit, with a TRBC-specific oligonucleotide serving as the primer. All cDNA was treated with uracil-DNA glycosylase and then went through a first 18-cycle PCR with the universal primers M1SS and BC2_uni_R. The authors processed their data as follows. Normalization of each sample was performed by random selection of 1 million high-quality reads, each carrying a distinct molecular identifier. Instead of being binned into consensus sequences, reads with shared molecular identifiers were discarded. MiTCR, set to a Q25 quality threshold and the strictest error-elimination algorithm, was used for CDR3 identification, clonotype clustering and error correction. A nonparametric unseen species model with Euler transformation was used to estimate lower-bound total TCR beta diversity. TCRdb reprocessing: public reads trimmed at Q25 with fastp, clones called with MiXCR, in-frame beta chains kept. Rows merge per CDR3 protein into single entries with the most common DNA and genes. TCRdb's processing, not the study's, gives the V and J calls here. In all, the sample holds about 1.5 million distinct CDR3 sequences, and approximately 39% of those were seen once. About 4% of the sample goes to the ten largest clones.

Rearrangement joined TRBV24-1 to TRBJ2-7; TRBD1 fits 9 bases in the junction. The TCR originated in a woman younger than 30 in good health. What was sequenced was blood. The encoded CDR3 is CATSRTGDRYEQYF. The nucleotide sequence is given as TGTGCCACCTCCCGGACAGGGGATAGATACGAGCAGTACTTC.